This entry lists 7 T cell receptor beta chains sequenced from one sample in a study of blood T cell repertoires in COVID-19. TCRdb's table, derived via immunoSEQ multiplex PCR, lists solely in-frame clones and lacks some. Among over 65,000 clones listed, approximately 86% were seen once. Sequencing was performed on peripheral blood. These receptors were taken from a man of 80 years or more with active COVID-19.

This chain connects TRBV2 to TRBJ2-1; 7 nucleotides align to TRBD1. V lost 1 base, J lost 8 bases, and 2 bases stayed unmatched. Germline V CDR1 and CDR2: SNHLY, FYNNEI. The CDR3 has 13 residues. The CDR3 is CASSEDRGHEQFF. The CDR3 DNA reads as TGTGCCAGCAGTGAAGACAGGGGCCATGAGCAGTTCTTC.

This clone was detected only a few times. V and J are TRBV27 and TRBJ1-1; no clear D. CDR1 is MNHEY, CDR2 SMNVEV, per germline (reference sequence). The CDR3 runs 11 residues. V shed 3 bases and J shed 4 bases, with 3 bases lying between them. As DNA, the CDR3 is TGTGCCAGCAGTTTCGGCACTGAAGCTTTCTTT. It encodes CASSFGTEAFF.

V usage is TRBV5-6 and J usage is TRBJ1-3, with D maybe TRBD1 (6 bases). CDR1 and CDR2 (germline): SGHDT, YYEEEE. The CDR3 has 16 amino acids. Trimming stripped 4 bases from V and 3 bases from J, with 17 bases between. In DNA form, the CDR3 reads TGTGCCAGCAGCCTGGCTCGGGGGGCCCGTGGAAACACCATATATTTT. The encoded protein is CASSLARGARGNTIYF.

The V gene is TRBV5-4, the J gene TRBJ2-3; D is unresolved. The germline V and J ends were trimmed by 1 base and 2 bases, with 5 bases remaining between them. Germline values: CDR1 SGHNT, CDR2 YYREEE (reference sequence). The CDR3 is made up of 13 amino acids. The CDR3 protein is CASSLPNTDTQYF. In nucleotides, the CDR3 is TGTGCCAGCAGCTTGCCTAACACAGATACGCAGTATTTT.

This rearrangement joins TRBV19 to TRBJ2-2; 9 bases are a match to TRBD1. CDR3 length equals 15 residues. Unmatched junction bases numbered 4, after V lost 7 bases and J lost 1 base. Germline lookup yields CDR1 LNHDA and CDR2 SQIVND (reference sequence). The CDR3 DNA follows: TGTGCCAGTACCCCGGGACAGGGGAACACCGGGGAGCTGTTTTTT. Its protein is CASTPGQGNTGELFF. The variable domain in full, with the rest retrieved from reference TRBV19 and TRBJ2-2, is DGGITQSPKYLFRKEGQNVTLSCEQNLNHDAMYWYRQDPGQGLRLIYYSQIVNDFQKGDIAEGYSVSREKKESFPLTVTSAQKNPTAFYLCASTPGQGNTGELFFGEGSRLTVL.

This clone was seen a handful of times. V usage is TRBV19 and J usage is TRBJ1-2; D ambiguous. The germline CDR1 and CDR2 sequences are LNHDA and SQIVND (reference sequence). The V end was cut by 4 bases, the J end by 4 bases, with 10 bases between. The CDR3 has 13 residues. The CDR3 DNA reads TGTGCCAGTAGTAAAGACGGTACCTATGGCTACACCTTC. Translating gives CASSKDGTYGYTF.

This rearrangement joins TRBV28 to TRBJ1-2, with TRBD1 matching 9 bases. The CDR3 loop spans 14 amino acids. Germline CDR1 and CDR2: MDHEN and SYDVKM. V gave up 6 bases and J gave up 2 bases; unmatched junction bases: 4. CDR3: CASSRDRENYGYTF. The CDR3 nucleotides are TGTGCCAGCAGCCGGGACAGGGAAAACTATGGCTACACCTTC.